These 3 T cell receptor beta chains originate from one sample sequenced in a study of cytomegalovirus exposure and HLA in healthy donors. Use of 60 Vbeta and 13 Jbeta primers characterized the PCR. TCRdb's table, derived via immunoSEQ multiplex PCR, lists solely in-frame clones and lacks some. The sample carries tens of thousands of clones, around 70% recorded once. The material sequenced was PBMCs. Receptors originate from a man aged 40-50 years in good health and CMV-seropositive.

J is TRBJ2-3 and V is TRBV27; D possibly corresponds to TRBD1 (5 bases). V was shortened by 8 bases and J by 6 bases, with 15 bases between the two germline ends. CDR1 MNHEY and CDR2 SMNVEV come from the germline V gene (reference sequence). The CDR3 covers 13 residues. CDR3 residues: CASGLQGADTQYF. The CDR3 region has the DNA TGTGCCAGCGGCCTCCAGGGCGCGGATACGCAGTATTTT.

The chain links TRBV5-5 to TRBJ1-1, with D possibly matching TRBD1 (6 bases). CDR1 and CDR2 from the germline V gene are SGHKS and YYEKEE (reference sequence). The CDR3 consists of 14 residues. Trimming took off 0 bases at V and 5 bases at J, with 11 bases between the two ends. The CDR3, as DNA: TGTGCCAGCAGCTTGGACAGGGTTTATACTGAAGCTTTCTTT. Its protein is CASSLDRVYTEAFF.

CDR3 amino acids: CASSLASDFYNEQFF. DNA of the CDR3: TGCGCCAGCAGCTTGGCGTCAGACTTCTACAATGAGCAGTTCTTC. The chain uses TRBV5-1 and TRBJ2-1, with D unresolved. The germline V gene encodes CDR1 SGHRS and CDR2 YFSETQ. The CDR3 is made up of 15 amino acids. V gave up 0 bases and J gave up 3 bases, with 10 bases separating them.